A selection of T cell receptor beta chains follows, all from one sample in a study of OX40 agonist ivuxolimab in advanced cancers. TCRdb's table, derived via immunoSEQ multiplex PCR, lists solely in-frame clones and lacks some. The top ten clones hold 10% to 15% of a sample with about 52,000 clones, 94% of them seen once. Sequenced here: CD4+ or CD8+ T cells sorted from blood, sampled in a trial of the OX40 agonist ivuxolimab. These receptors all stem from an adult with an advanced solid tumor such as melanoma, head and neck, liver or kidney cancer. The CDR3 runs from the conserved cysteine through the conserved F or W. The D gene is left open where the match is weak. Some rows have no size entry. The others give once, few or many, or a class for an expanded clone.

CDR3: CASTSIDHTEAFF
DNA: TGTGCCAGCACCTCGATCGATCACACTGAAGCTTTCTTT
J: TRBJ1-1
size: -
V: TRBV27
D: -

CDR3: CASSTQLAGVTDTQYF
DNA: TGTGCCAGCAGTACCCAACTAGCGGGAGTGACAGATACGCAGTATTTT
J: TRBJ2-3
size: -
V: TRBV6-6
D: TRBD2

CDR3: CASSLGHRVYEQYF
DNA: TGCGCCAGCAGCCTGGGGCACCGGGTCTACGAGCAGTACTTC
J: TRBJ2-7
size: -
V: TRBV4-1
D: -

CDR3: CASSQQGGSYEQYF
DNA: TGCGCCAGCAGCCAGCAGGGAGGCTCCTACGAGCAGTACTTC
J: TRBJ2-7
size: -
V: TRBV4-1
D: -

CDR3: CASSERGLAGSSTDTQYF
DNA: TGTGCCAGCAGCGAGAGGGGGTTAGCGGGCTCTAGCACAGATACGCAGTATTTT
J: TRBJ2-3
size: -
V: TRBV9
D: -

CDR3: CASSAQLPRSSYNEQFF
DNA: TGTGCCAGCAGCGCTCAACTTCCCCGGAGCTCCTACAATGAGCAGTTCTTC
J: TRBJ2-1
size: -
V: TRBV7-6
D: -

CDR3: CASSQDSLRTSGRGYVYEQYF
DNA: TGTGCCAGCAGCCAAGATAGCCTCCGGACTAGCGGGAGGGGGTATGTCTACGAGCAGTACTTC
J: TRBJ2-7
size: -
V: TRBV4-2
D: TRBD2

CDR3: CASSQAESSYNEQFF
DNA: TGCGCCAGCAGCCAAGCGGAGAGCTCCTACAATGAGCAGTTCTTC
J: TRBJ2-1
size: -
V: TRBV4-1
D: -

CDR3: CASSELAGVAAYNEQFF
DNA: TGTGCCAGCAGCGAACTAGCGGGAGTGGCCGCCTACAATGAGCAGTTCTTC
J: TRBJ2-1
size: -
V: TRBV11-2
D: TRBD2

CDR3: CASKLGGADQETQYF
DNA: TGTGCCAGCAAACTCGGTGGGGCCGACCAAGAGACCCAGTACTTC
J: TRBJ2-5
size: -
V: TRBV5-6
D: -

CDR3: CASSSNQRTGQRNIQYF
DNA: TGTGCCAGCAGCTCCAACCAAAGGACAGGGCAACGGAACATTCAGTACTTC
J: TRBJ2-4
size: -
V: TRBV7-9
D: TRBD1

CDR3: CASSESRTDVFYGYTF
DNA: TGTGCCAGCAGTGAATCCAGGACAGACGTATTCTATGGCTACACCTTC
J: TRBJ1-2
size: -
V: TRBV25-1
D: -

CDR3: CASTESGSGIGYEQYF
DNA: TGCGCCAGCACCGAGTCCGGAAGCGGGATCGGCTACGAGCAGTACTTC
J: TRBJ2-7
size: -
V: TRBV10-2
D: TRBD2

CDR3: CASSQEKTAGAAGSYEQYF
DNA: TGCGCCAGCAGCCAAGAAAAGACCGCCGGCGCTGCGGGCTCCTACGAGCAGTACTTC
J: TRBJ2-7
size: -
V: TRBV4-1
D: -

CDR3: CASSIALKFF
DNA: TGTGCCAGCAGCATTGCCCTTAAGTTCTTC
J: TRBJ2-1
size: -
V: TRBV21-1
D: -

CDR3: CASSEYATDYEQYF
DNA: TGTGCCAGCAGTGAATACGCGACAGACTACGAGCAGTACTTC
J: TRBJ2-7
size: -
V: TRBV25-1
D: -

CDR3: CASSFVSGNNEQFF
DNA: TGTGCCAGCAGTTTTGTTAGCGGGAACAATGAGCAGTTCTTC
J: TRBJ2-1
size: -
V: TRBV27
D: TRBD2

CDR3: CSVVTGMNTEAFF
DNA: TGCAGCGTTGTTACCGGTATGAACACTGAAGCTTTCTTT
J: TRBJ1-1
size: once
V: TRBV29-1
D: -

CDR3: CASSLRQAHRTDTQYF
DNA: TGTGCCAGCAGCTTGAGACAGGCCCATCGGACAGATACGCAGTATTTT
J: TRBJ2-3
size: -
V: TRBV5-6
D: -

CDR3: CASSLGWDTIYF
DNA: TGTGCCAGCAGCTTAGGGTGGGACACCATATATTTT
J: TRBJ1-3
size: once
V: TRBV7-9
D: -

CDR3: CASSPVPGDTGELFF
DNA: TGTGCCAGCAGTCCAGTCCCAGGTGACACCGGGGAGCTGTTTTTT
J: TRBJ2-2
size: -
V: TRBV7-8
D: -

CDR3: CASSQVSGAEQFF
DNA: TGTGCCAGCAGCCAAGTTAGCGGGGCGGAGCAGTTCTTC
J: TRBJ2-1
size: few
V: TRBV14
D: TRBD2

CDR3: CASSYFGVDTDTQYF
DNA: TGTGCCAGCAGTTACTTCGGAGTTGACACAGATACGCAGTATTTT
J: TRBJ2-3
size: -
V: TRBV6-5
D: -

CDR3: CASSPRDRYNSPLHF
DNA: TGTGCCAGCAGCCCAAGGGACAGATATAATTCACCCCTCCACTTT
J: TRBJ1-6
size: -
V: TRBV28
D: TRBD1

CDR3: CASSSALSYEQYF
DNA: TGTGCCAGCAGTTCGGCGCTCTCCTACGAGCAGTACTTC
J: TRBJ2-7
size: -
V: TRBV7-9
D: -

CDR3: CAMRYSGANVLTF
DNA: TGTGCCATGAGATACTCTGGGGCCAACGTCCTGACTTTC
J: TRBJ2-6
size: -
V: TRBV6-5
D: -

CDR3: CASSYGLNTEAFF
DNA: TGTGCCAGCAGTTACGGCTTGAACACTGAAGCTTTCTTT
J: TRBJ1-1
size: -
V: TRBV28
D: -

CDR3: CASSPRDEQYF
DNA: TGTGCCAGCAGTCCTCGGGACGAGCAGTACTTC
J: TRBJ2-7
size: -
V: TRBV6-6
D: -

CDR3: CASRVAGGNIQYF
DNA: TGTGCCAGCAGGGTAGCGGGAGGGAACATTCAGTACTTC
J: TRBJ2-4
size: -
V: TRBV6-5
D: TRBD2

CDR3: CASTYRGANTEAFF
DNA: TGTGCCAGTACGTACAGGGGGGCGAACACTGAAGCTTTCTTT
J: TRBJ1-1
size: few
V: TRBV19
D: TRBD1

CDR3: CASSQESQAPNSPLHF
DNA: TGTGCCAGCAGCCAAGAGTCACAGGCCCCTAATTCACCCCTCCACTTT
J: TRBJ1-6
size: -
V: TRBV4-2
D: -

CDR3: CASSPVGSDYGYTF
DNA: TGTGCCAGCAGCCCCGTGGGGTCAGACTATGGCTACACCTTC
J: TRBJ1-2
size: -
V: TRBV11-2
D: -

CDR3: CATGQGTQYF
DNA: TGTGCCACGGGGCAGGGGACCCAGTACTTC
J: TRBJ2-5
size: -
V: TRBV28
D: -

CDR3: CASSPRAGTSVYNEQFF
DNA: TGTGCCAGCAGCCCCCGGGCGGGGACTAGCGTTTACAATGAGCAGTTCTTC
J: TRBJ2-1
size: few
V: TRBV9
D: TRBD2

CDR3: CASSSLDRVNQPQHF
DNA: TGTGCCAGTAGTAGCCTCGACAGGGTCAATCAGCCCCAGCATTTT
J: TRBJ1-5
size: once
V: TRBV19
D: TRBD1

CDR3: CASSLGVAVTDTQYF
DNA: TGCGCCAGCAGCTTGGGGGTAGCGGTCACAGATACGCAGTATTTT
J: TRBJ2-3
size: -
V: TRBV5-1
D: -

CDR3: CASSGAGQGFGEQYF
DNA: TGTGCCAGCAGCGGGGCAGGACAGGGTTTCGGGGAGCAGTACTTC
J: TRBJ2-7
size: -
V: TRBV14
D: TRBD1

CDR3: CASNQPGKTYEQYF
DNA: TGTGCCAGTAACCAACCCGGGAAAACCTACGAGCAGTACTTC
J: TRBJ2-7
size: -
V: TRBV19
D: -

CDR3: CAWLSSGEQFF
DNA: TGTGCCTGGTTATCCTCAGGTGAGCAGTTCTTC
J: TRBJ2-1
size: -
V: TRBV30
D: -

CDR3: CASSQLTGELFF
DNA: TGTGCCAGCAGCCAGTTGACTGGGGAGCTGTTTTTT
J: TRBJ2-2
size: -
V: TRBV7-6
D: -

CDR3: CASSYGTAYGYTF
DNA: TGTGCCAGCAGCTACGGGACAGCCTATGGCTACACCTTC
J: TRBJ1-2
size: -
V: TRBV7-9
D: TRBD1

CDR3: CASSLDPSLPEAFF
DNA: TGTGCCAGCAGCTTAGACCCGTCTCTTCCGGAAGCTTTCTTT
J: TRBJ1-1
size: -
V: TRBV11-3
D: -

CDR3: CASSVVTGNTEAFF
DNA: TGTGCCAGCAGCGTAGTTACAGGGAACACTGAAGCTTTCTTT
J: TRBJ1-1
size: -
V: TRBV9
D: -

CDR3: CASSYSAVGGVLDF
DNA: TGTGCCAGCAGCTACTCTGCGGTTGGGGGAGTATTGGACTTC
J: TRBJ2-5
size: -
V: TRBV11-2
D: -

CDR3: CASSFNGELFF
DNA: TGTGCCAGCAGCTTTAACGGGGAGCTGTTTTTT
J: TRBJ2-2
size: -
V: TRBV7-2
D: -

CDR3: CASSPREWDEQYF
DNA: TGTGCCAGCTCACCTCGGGAGTGGGACGAGCAGTACTTC
J: TRBJ2-7
size: -
V: TRBV18
D: -

CDR3: CASIENLGTEAFF
DNA: TGTGCCAGCATAGAGAACCTAGGGACTGAAGCTTTCTTT
J: TRBJ1-1
size: -
V: TRBV6-1
D: -

CDR3: CASSGTGGTEAFF
DNA: TGTGCCAGCAGCGGCACAGGGGGCACTGAAGCTTTCTTT
J: TRBJ1-1
size: -
V: TRBV9
D: TRBD1

CDR3: CASSVSGFYNTDTQYF
DNA: TGTGCCAGCAGCGTAAGTGGCTTTTACAACACAGATACGCAGTATTTT
J: TRBJ2-3
size: -
V: TRBV9
D: -